This T cell receptor beta chain came from a study of T cell therapy after organ transplantation. In the study overall: About 80% of the ten patients were clinical responders.

With V trimmed by 3 bases and J by 3 bases, 9 bases remained unmatched. From germline, CDR1 is SGHAT and CDR2 FQNNGV. CDR3 length equals 16 residues. Regarding this clone: Its antigen is as yet unknown.

Sequencing used immunoSEQ multiplex PCR; TCRdb keeps in-frame clones, though not all of them. The sample records 45,000 to 50,000 clones, less than 95% being singletons. This receptor was identified in a human patient who had received a solid organ transplant and had CMV disease. The chain recombines TRBV11-2 with TRBJ1-2, with 8 bases identical to TRBD1. This material consisted of CD8+ T cells from blood, taken before autologous CMV-specific T cell therapy. The CDR3 sequence: CASSFTGGRMDYGYTF. CDR3 bases: TGTGCCAGCAGCTTCACAGGGGGTAGAATGGACTATGGCTACACCTTC.